Below, 23 T cell receptor beta chains from the same sample are listed, as sequenced in a study of shared clonotypes between healthy human individuals. As defined, naive CD8 cells were CD45RO-negative and positively selected for CCR7, with terminally differentiated effector memory CD45RA+ cells excluded. Clones were read by immunoSEQ multiplex PCR, and TCRdb kept only the in-frame ones, dropping some. Of about 2.1 million clones listed, 90% to 95% are singletons. Sequenced input: naive CD8+ T cells from PBMCs. Every receptor here comes from a man younger than 35 in good health. Some clones in this sample may be carry-over from other donors' samples.

The chain carries TRBV4-1 and TRBJ2-5, with TRBD2 as a possible D gene (5 bases). Looked up from germline, CDR1 is MGHRA and CDR2 is YSYEKL. Trimming stripped 3 bases from V and 0 bases from J, with 8 bases between. This CDR3 region has 14 residues. DNA of the CDR3: TGCGCCAGCAGCCACACTAGAAACCAAGAGACCCAGTACTTC. It yields the protein CASSHTRNQETQYF.

The rearrangement uses TRBV7-2 and TRBJ2-5; D call uncertain. V was cut by 4 bases and J by 5 bases, with 29 bases left in between. Germline values: CDR1 SGHTA, CDR2 FQGNSA. This CDR3 has 19 amino acids. As DNA, the CDR3 is TGTGCCAGCAGCTCCCCTGGCCTATCCGGGCCCCGAGACGGGGAGACCCAGTACTTC. Protein: CASSSPGLSGPRDGETQYF.

The chain has TRBV27 and TRBJ1-2; 9 nucleotides match TRBD1. Germline V gene lookup returns CDR1 MNHEY and CDR2 SMNVEV (reference sequence). Trimming cost V 4 bases and J 8 bases; bases outside gene matches: 8. This CDR3 is built from 14 residues. CDR3 DNA sequence: TGTGCCAGCAGTTCGGGGACAGGGACGATGGGCTACACCTTC. The encoded protein is CASSSGTGTMGYTF.

This clone was counted between two and nine times. The rearrangement links TRBV10-1 to TRBJ2-7, with TRBD1 as a possible D gene (6 bases). V dropped 0 bases and J dropped 2 bases, with 11 bases sitting between them. The CDR3 runs 15 residues. Germline V gives CDR1 WNHNN, CDR2 SYGVQD (reference sequence). As DNA, the CDR3 is TGCGCCAGCAGTGAGTCCCGGACAGCTACCTACGAGCAGTACTTC. Protein: CASSESRTATYEQYF.

This chain joins TRBV30 and TRBJ2-3, with 12 bases identical to TRBD2. With V trimmed by 2 bases and J by 2 bases, 5 bases remained unmatched. The CDR3 sequence is 16 residues long. Germline V gene data show CDR1 as GTSNPN and CDR2 as SVGIG (reference sequence). CDR3 residues: CAWSFRTSGNTDTQYF. In DNA, the CDR3 is TGTGCCTGGAGTTTCCGGACTAGCGGGAACACAGATACGCAGTATTTT. Looking up the rest from reference TRBV30 and TRBJ2-3 gives the full variable domain: SQTIHQWPATLVQPVGSPLSLECTVEGTSNPNLYWYRQAAGRGLQLLFYSVGIGQISSEVPQNLSASRPQDRQFILSSKKLLLSDSGFYLCAWSFRTSGNTDTQYFGPGTRLTVL.

V gene TRBV7-9 combines with J gene TRBJ2-1; 10 positions match TRBD2. With V trimmed by 5 bases and J by 3 bases, 7 bases remained unmatched. Germline assignment: CDR1 SEHNR and CDR2 FQNEAQ (reference sequence). CDR3 length: 16 residues. CDR3 in amino acids: CASSPLAGVIYNEQFF. CDR3 bases: TGTGCCAGCAGCCCTCTAGCGGGAGTTATCTACAATGAGCAGTTCTTC.

The chain is built from TRBV9 and TRBJ2-3, with 9 nucleotides matching TRBD1. The V gene's germline CDR1 is SGDLS and CDR2 YYNGEE. The CDR3 sequence is 15 residues long. With V trimmed by 0 bases and J by 4 bases, 3 bases remained unmatched. The CDR3 is CASSVDRGPADTQYF. CDR3 DNA sequence: TGTGCCAGCAGCGTAGACAGGGGGCCTGCAGATACGCAGTATTTT.

This chain joins TRBV4-1 and TRBJ1-5, with a weak D call TRBD1 (5 bases). V lost 5 bases and J 3 bases, leaving 11 bases between the germline ends. The CDR3 spans 14 residues. Germline CDR1 MGHRA, CDR2 YSYEKL. CDR3 amino acids: CASSFTGSNQPQHF. As DNA, the CDR3 is TGCGCCAGCAGCTTCACAGGTTCCAATCAGCCCCAGCATTTT.

This chain connects TRBV9 to TRBJ2-1; possibly TRBD2 for D (5 bases). There are 16 residues in the CDR3. Trimming took off 0 bases at V and 7 bases at J, with 17 bases between the two ends. Looked up from germline, CDR1 is SGDLS and CDR2 is YYNGEE. This CDR3 is CASSVAKRVPGNEQFF. DNA of the CDR3: TGTGCCAGCAGCGTAGCTAAAAGGGTCCCGGGGAATGAGCAGTTCTTC.

This clone was seen a few times. J is TRBJ1-2 and V is TRBV5-1; D remains unclear. The CDR3 length is 16 residues. Germline-derived CDR1 and CDR2 are SGHRS and YFSETQ. V was shortened by 0 bases and J by 2 bases, with 14 bases between the two germline ends. CDR3 protein: CASSLGARIVNYGYTF. The CDR3 nucleotides are TGCGCCAGCAGCTTGGGTGCCCGGATCGTCAACTATGGCTACACCTTC.

About this clone: Additional DNA sequences in this sample encode the identical CDR3. This sequence joins TRBV4-3 and TRBJ2-5, with 10 positions matching TRBD1. This CDR3 comprises 15 residues. Germline V gene data show CDR1 as LGHNA and CDR2 as YSLEER. Losses at the gene ends were 1 base for V and 4 bases for J; bases not matched to a gene: 3. The CDR3 loop is CASSQGTGGGETQYF. The CDR3, as DNA: TGCGCCAGCAGCCAAGGGACAGGGGGGGGAGAGACCCAGTACTTC.

V and J are TRBV7-9 and TRBJ2-3; 11 bases fit TRBD2. The CDR3 loop spans 19 amino acids. Germline CDR1 is SEHNR and CDR2 is FQNEAQ (reference sequence). With V trimmed by 0 bases and J by 5 bases, 13 bases remained unmatched. The chain's CDR3 is CASSLATRTSGRWGDTQYF. The CDR3 coding sequence is TGTGCCAGCAGCTTAGCGACACGTACTAGCGGGAGATGGGGAGATACGCAGTATTTT.

The chain links TRBV13 to TRBJ1-1, with 11 positions matching TRBD1. Losses at the gene ends were 5 bases for V and 3 bases for J; bases not matched to a gene: 2. Germline CDR1 and CDR2: PRHDT and FYEKMQ (reference sequence). The CDR3 runs 14 residues. The CDR3 region is CASSTDRGHTEAFF. The CDR3 DNA follows: TGTGCCAGCAGCACGGACAGGGGGCACACTGAAGCTTTCTTT.

The V and J genes are TRBV10-3 and TRBJ1-2; 12 bases map to TRBD1. Germline CDR1 reads ENHRY; CDR2 reads SYGVKD. The CDR3 sequence is 13 residues long. V dropped 6 bases and J dropped 8; count of bases not matched to a gene: 4. This chain's CDR3 is CAIRGDRGHGYTF. Here the CDR3 DNA reads TGTGCCATCAGGGGGGACAGGGGGCACGGCTACACCTTC.

The rearrangement links TRBV28 to TRBJ1-2, with D possibly being TRBD1 (6 bases). The CDR3 length is 12 residues. With 10 bases removed from V and 7 bases from J, the gap between germline ends came to 16 bases. Germline CDR1 reads MDHEN; CDR2 reads SYDVKM. In DNA form, the CDR3 reads TGTGCCACACGAAAGGGAGGGGGTGGCTACACCTTC. Translating gives CATRKGGGGYTF.

The chain combines TRBV11-2 with TRBJ2-7; 8 nucleotides match TRBD2. CDR1 and CDR2 (germline): SGHAT, FQNNGV. The CDR3 is made up of 14 amino acids. Germline trimming cut 3 bases from V and 3 bases from J; bases unmatched to any gene: 4. The CDR3 protein is CASSLGSGIYEQYF. CDR3 DNA: TGTGCCAGCAGCTTGGGTAGCGGGATCTACGAGCAGTACTTC.

The chain is built from TRBV7-9 and TRBJ2-7; possibly TRBD1 for D (6 bases). Germline-derived CDR1 and CDR2 are SEHNR and FQNEAQ (reference sequence). V lost 1 base and J 2 bases, leaving 15 bases between the germline ends. This CDR3 has 16 residues. CDR3 coding DNA: TGTGCCAGCAGCTTAGTACAGGGTGGGTCTGCCTACGAGCAGTACTTC. As protein: CASSLVQGGSAYEQYF.

Concerning this clone: Distinct nucleotide sequences in the sample also encode this CDR3. V usage is TRBV9 and J usage is TRBJ2-7; perhaps TRBD2 as D (6 bases). This CDR3 contains 11 residues. Deletions cut 2 bases from V and 6 bases from J, with 6 bases between. Germline CDR1 is SGDLS and CDR2 is YYNGEE. The CDR3 region is CASSVGGEQYF. In nucleotides, the CDR3 is TGTGCCAGCAGCGTGGGAGGCGAGCAGTACTTC.

This chain links TRBV19 with TRBJ1-1; tentatively, D is TRBD1 (6 bases). The ends were cut back, 6 bases at V and 4 bases at J, with 12 bases in the middle. CDR3 length equals 13 residues. CDR1 LNHDA and CDR2 SQIVND come from the germline V gene (reference sequence). The CDR3 coding sequence is TGTGCCAGTAGCCAGGGGTGGAGCACTGAAGCTTTCTTT. It yields the protein CASSQGWSTEAFF.

The chain recombines TRBV27 with TRBJ2-7, with TRBD2 matching over 9 bases. Germline assignment: CDR1 MNHEY and CDR2 SMNVEV (reference sequence). CDR3 length equals 16 residues. With 6 bases clipped from V and 5 bases from J, the junction kept 14 bases outside the gene matches. This chain's CDR3 is CASSSPGLAGEDEQYF. The DNA of the CDR3 is TGTGCCAGCAGCTCACCAGGTTTAGCGGGAGAGGACGAGCAGTACTTC.

V usage is TRBV6-4 and J usage is TRBJ1-1; TRBD1 matches at 7 bases. The V gene's germline CDR1 is MRHNA and CDR2 SNTAGT. The CDR3 is 13 amino acids. The V gene end was trimmed by 2 bases and the J gene end by 5 bases; junction bases not matched to a gene: 2. In nucleotides, the CDR3 is TGTGCCAGCAGTGACAGGGGGCAAACTGAAGCTTTCTTT. It yields the protein CASSDRGQTEAFF.

This chain links TRBV5-6 with TRBJ2-7, with 11 bases matching TRBD2. The junction had 8 bases not matched to a gene; V was cut back by 8 bases and J by 1 base. The germline CDR1 and CDR2 sequences are SGHDT and YYEEEE. This CDR3 region has 15 residues. The CDR3 here is CASRNLAGGSYEQYF. DNA of the CDR3: TGTGCCAGTAGAAACCTAGCGGGAGGATCCTACGAGCAGTACTTC.

The chain recombines TRBV9 with TRBJ2-3, with D perhaps given as TRBD1 or TRBD2 (5 bases each). Between the trimmed V and J ends, which lost 3 bases and 4 bases, there was a span of 15 bases. CDR3 length equals 15 residues. The V gene's germline CDR1 is SGDLS and CDR2 YYNGEE. CDR3 DNA sequence: TGTGCCAGCAGCGAAAAACTCAGGGACGCAGATACGCAGTATTTT. Amino acids: CASSEKLRDADTQYF.